The T cell receptor (beta chain) under discussion was sequenced for a study of cytomegalovirus exposure and HLA in healthy donors (dated by TCRdb to about 2017). For the study in its entirety: An earlier analysis of about 530 of the donors reported roughly 300 Gb of sequence data and 100 million to 120 million unique TCR beta sequences obtained from some 170 million T cells. To study patterns of TCR occurrence, a later analysis re-analyzed previously published TCR beta repertoires from 600 to 750 donors and added high-resolution HLA genotyping. An early release covering more than 500 HLA-typed donors comprised about 310 gigabases of sequencing data and around 86 million unique TCR sequences. Along with the roughly 700-subject first cohort, a separate validation cohort of around 120 different subjects was used. Every discovery cohort repertoire had been produced on one sequencing platform. Rather than drawing on any new phenotypic data, the later analysis identified candidate immune exposures from TCR beta sequences and the way those sequences occurred across donors. In a later genetic analysis, genome-wide SNP genotypes for about 65% of the roughly 670 donors were used, and that subset was treated as a discovery cohort. Alongside the repertoire data, information on donor age, sex, ethnicity and CMV serostatus was compiled. A handful of DR-DQ haplotypes were handled as single units for association and clustering because linkage in the cohort was strong. The study combined high-throughput TCR immunosequencing, statistical association of individual TCRs with disease status, and machine learning to predict cytomegalovirus infection status. The T cell repertoires of around 730 subjects were profiled by immunosequencing and related to cytomegalovirus serostatus. Among several hundred genotyped donors of the cohort, an average of approximately 240,000 unique TCR beta nucleotide sequences was sequenced per donor, of which 15% to 20% were non-productive. Typing coverage varied by locus: 629-630 donors for A, B, C, DRB1 and DQB1; about 520 for DQA1; about 570 for DPA1; 450 to 480 for DPB1. HLA typing covered class I and class II loci at four-digit resolution. The aim of the study was to test whether cataloging public T cell receptors could identify signatures of past pathogen exposure. The genetic ancestry cluster associated with self-reported Caucasian donors included about 84% of the roughly 390 genotyped donors. In an earlier analysis of 550 to 700 of the donors, high-throughput TCR beta sequencing was used to judge whether each TCR beta V gene segment behaved as functional or pseudogenic.

As for this clone: No cognate antigen has been identified for it. No base-level quality is on record; no much larger clone is a single base apart.

On the study overall, not on this receptor specifically: The classifier was reported to diagnose cytomegalovirus status with high specificity and sensitivity in both the original and validation cohorts. Specific HLA alleles were associated with 15,000 to 20,000 TCR beta sequences at a false discovery rate of 0.05 in a later analysis. Correlated functional status among segregating V segments might reflect linkage disequilibrium, but an unknown experimental factor could not be ruled out. The study gave a list of over 150 TCR beta chains associated with cytomegalovirus. For the cohort, immune exposure information was limited to CMV serostatus. In a later genetic analysis, a missense DCLRE1C variant was associated with V-gene and J-gene trimming of TCR beta chains, and the association was replicated in an independent cohort. In an earlier analysis of about 550 of the donors, most TCR beta V segments were observed in productive rearrangements about 90% or about 30% of the time, broadly matching IMGT annotations. According to a later analysis, parvovirus B19, influenza, CMV and Epstein-Barr virus appeared linked to several top co-occurrence clusters. A cluster of highly shared sequence variants was judged likely to represent a technical artifact of the sequencing pipeline. Because counts were too low, some 17 rarely observed V segments, including chromosome 9 orphons, were excluded from the earlier analysis of around 590 of the donors. Compared with equally common non-associated chains, HLA-associated TCR beta chains in a later analysis were more clonally expanded and had lower generation probabilities. According to a later analysis, most CMV-associated TCR beta chains appeared to be HLA-restricted, and the HLA associations seemed to be driven largely by CMV exposure. Assigning TCR associations to individual alleles was difficult when HLA alleles, especially DR and DQ, strongly co-occurred. A later analysis found that TCR association rates varied across HLA loci, with DRB1 alleles showing the most associated TCRs and HLA-C alleles the fewest. This cohort had only TCR beta chains sequenced, and the lack of alpha or paired-chain data limited which features could be detected. A further reported finding was that TCR beta sequences accurately predicted the HLA-A and HLA-B alleles for most subjects in the first cohort. A few of the identified cytomegalovirus-associated TCR beta chains were confirmed in vitro to be specific for cytomegalovirus antigens. Because HLA typing was unavailable for some donors at each locus, only the typed subset was used in association tests. The authors suggested that the approach could potentially be generalized to other disease states and immunological phenotypes. In a later genetic analysis, fewer N-insertions in productive TCRs were reported among donors in an Asian-associated ancestry cluster than the roughly 640-donor mean. Roughly uniform sequencing depth across donors was assumed in presence/absence analyses, although this assumption may not hold. While some public TCRs were present in many individuals, most TCR sequences turned up only very rarely across donors.

In total, roughly 710 healthy bone marrow donors made up the cohort. All cohort members were sampled while nominally healthy, although unrecorded immune exposures were likely present. The donor tested CMV seropositive, placing the donor among the 310 or so seropositive members of the cohort. Every donor gave a peripheral blood sample, and the peripheral blood mononuclear cells from that sample were used for TCR beta sequencing. The Qiagen DNeasy Blood Extraction Kit was used to extract genomic DNA from the blood cell samples. The library was built by means of the immunoSEQ multiplex PCR assay. For the multiplex PCR, a mixture combining 60 forward primers for TCR Vbeta segments and 13 reverse primers for TCR Jbeta segments was used. Amplification of the CDR3 region of rearranged TCR beta genes was performed with a multiplex PCR assay on genomic DNA. The amplified TCR beta libraries were sequenced on the Illumina HiSeq System as 87-base-pair reads. In the paper's pipeline: A later analysis counted tens of millions of unique TCR beta chains across the 550 to 700 repertoires, and around 12 million of these chains were shared by at least two donors. A nearest-neighbor algorithm error-corrected the raw reads and collapsed the reads into unique sequences, merging closely related sequences to remove PCR and sequencing errors. V, D and J gene segments were assigned by aligning CDR3 sequences to IMGT reference sequences. For a sequence to be retained, at least a six-nucleotide match to both a V gene segment and a J gene segment was required. Rearrangements were classified as productive when the CDR3 lacked stop codons and remained in frame with V and J, and all other rearrangements were classified as non-productive. CDR3 was defined by IMGT convention, running from the second conserved V-encoded cysteine to the conserved J-encoded phenylalanine. The earlier analysis of fewer than 700 of the donors excluded sequences that lacked an unambiguous match to a single V gene segment. In an earlier analysis of 500 to 750 of the donors, V segments were called functional above 56.7% productive rearrangements and were called segregating when the between-donor standard deviation exceeded 5%. A statistical classification framework was built for diagnosing cytomegalovirus status from the catalog of TCR beta chain sequences. A later analysis assigned V and J genes by comparing TCR nucleotide sequences with IMGT/GENE-DB human TR gene sequences. In a later analysis, CDR3 sequences and most-parsimonious VDJ recombination scenarios were assigned using the TCRdist pipeline. In a later analysis, each TCR beta chain was defined by its CDR3 amino acid sequence together with its V-gene family, and reads lacking a unique V-gene family were excluded. In a later analysis, around 650 highly shared, low-generation-probability nucleotide sequences were removed to address suspected cross-contamination and a sequencing artifact. For each public chain, a later analysis derived a clonal expansion index from normalized ranks of inferred template counts within each repertoire. In a later analysis, generation probabilities were computed with a VDJ recombination model fitted to out-of-frame rearrangements, and the resulting probabilities were checked against IGoR. In a later analysis, TCR-TCR, TCR-HLA and TCR-CMV co-occurrence was scored with hypergeometric tests, and a repertoire-size bias correction was applied to TCR pairs. To estimate false discovery rates, a later analysis permuted the HLA or CMV assignments 20 times. In a later analysis, co-occurring TCRs were grouped using DBSCAN, and TCRdist sequence similarity was added for clustering within HLA-allele-positive subsets. For co-occurrence clustering, repertoires with fewer than 30,000 or more than 120,000 public chains were excluded, along with about five repertoires with anomalous nucleotide sharing. In its TCRdb copy, this immuneACCESS table keeps in-frame sequences only and misses some clones. Where compared with another copy, unresolved V genes explain less than half of these, and the others have no known cause. D and trimming were read from the DNA, whereas the V and J calls and clone size are those reported in that table. This sample comprises over 150,000 clones, roughly 80% of them detected only once. The ten largest clonotypes hold approximately 3.7% of the sample.

The sequence was obtained from a young man in good health and CMV-seropositive. What was sequenced was PBMCs.

The CDR3 in this case is CASSLTSGGTGELFF. The bases are TGTGCCAGCAGCTTAACGAGCGGGGGGACCGGGGAGCTGTTTTTT. Rearrangement joined TRBV7-3 to TRBJ2-2, with TRBD2 matching 9 junction bases. V trim: 0 bases; J trim: 5 bases; unmatched bases: 1. CDR1 and CDR2 were assigned from the germline V gene as SGHTA and FQGTGA. Inclusive of the bounding cysteine and phenylalanine, the CDR3 is 15 residues long. Of all the DNA, just the CDR3 is kept, 45 bases in frame from base 1.